The rows below give T cell receptor beta chains drawn from one sample of a study of blood T cell repertoires in COVID-19. Using immunoSEQ multiplex PCR, the repertoire was profiled, and TCRdb retains in-frame clones only, with some absent. The sample holds 310,000 or so clones, approximately 93% seen once. Material for sequencing was peripheral blood. All receptors derive from a young woman with COVID-19, enrolled during active disease. Both conserved end residues are part of each CDR3. The order of the fields is D gene, J gene, V gene, clone size, CDR3 DNA, CDR3 protein. D genes are given only for firm matches. Some rows have no size entry. The others give once, few or many, or a class for an expanded clone.

NA TRBJ1-5 TRBV10-3 NA TGTGCCATCAGGGTGGACGGGGATCAGCCCCAGCATTTT CAIRVDGDQPQHF
TRBD1 TRBJ1-2 TRBV3-1/TRBV3-2 NA TGTGCCAGCAGGCCGACAGGGACTAACTATGGCTACACCTTC CASRPTGTNYGYTF
NA TRBJ1-2 TRBV12-3/TRBV12-4 NA TGTGCCAGCAGTTTAGAGGGAGTTGGAGGCTACACCTTC CASSLEGVGGYTF
NA TRBJ1-5 TRBV9 NA TGTGCCAGCAGCCCCGGGACATCTAGCAATCAGCCCCAGCATTTT CASSPGTSSNQPQHF
NA TRBJ1-1 TRBV9 many TGTGCCAGCAGCGTAGAAATGTTAACTGAAGCTTTCTTT CASSVEMLTEAFF
TRBD1 TRBJ2-1 TRBV29-1 NA TGCAGCGTTGATTTAGGACAGGGCTACAATGAGCAGTTCTTC CSVDLGQGYNEQFF
TRBD2 TRBJ2-1 TRBV5-4 once TGTGCCAGCAGCTTGGTGGCTAGCGGTGCGGGTGAGCAGTTCTTC CASSLVASGAGEQFF
NA TRBJ2-7 TRBV24-1 NA TGTGCCACCGGGGGGACGGCTCCCTACGAGCAGTACTTC CATGGTAPYEQYF
TRBD2 TRBJ2-1 TRBV5-6 NA TGTGCCAGCAGACCCATAACCTTTGTAGCGGGAGTCTACAATGAGCAGTTCTTC CASRPITFVAGVYNEQFF
TRBD1 TRBJ1-1 TRBV5-1 NA TGCGCCAGCAGCATGGGACAGATGAACACTGAAGCTTTCTTT CASSMGQMNTEAFF
NA TRBJ2-2 TRBV5-1 NA TGCGCCAGCAGCCGGACTACGAACACCGGGGAGCTGTTTTTT CASSRTTNTGELFF
NA TRBJ1-5 TRBV15 NA TGTGCCACCAGCAGAGGACAGAATCAGCCCCAGCATTTT CATSRGQNQPQHF
TRBD2 TRBJ2-1 TRBV5-1 NA TGCGCCAGCAGCTCGGACCGAGCGGGAGTATCCTACAATGAGCAGTTCTTC CASSSDRAGVSYNEQFF
NA TRBJ2-5 TRBV7-9 NA TGTGCCAGCAGACTGGGACTCGAAGAGACCCAGTACTTC CASRLGLEETQYF
NA TRBJ1-5 TRBV27 NA TGTGCCAGCAGTCCCCAGGTGGGTAATCAGCCCCAGCATTTT CASSPQVGNQPQHF
TRBD1 TRBJ2-3 TRBV7-9 NA TGTGCCAGCAGCTTAGGTTCTGGACAGGGTGGCACAGATACGCAGTATTTT CASSLGSGQGGTDTQYF
NA TRBJ1-5 TRBV3-1/TRBV3-2 NA TGTGCCAGCAGCCAAATGATCGGAGCTCAGCCCCAGCATTTT CASSQMIGAQPQHF
TRBD1 TRBJ1-2 TRBV15 NA TGTGCCACCCGCAAGGGACAGAGAGTGAACTATGGCTACACCTTC CATRKGQRVNYGYTF
TRBD2 TRBJ2-1 TRBV9 NA TGTGCCAGCAGCGTAGGTCTGGGTAGCGGGAGAATAAATGAGCAGTTCTTC CASSVGLGSGRINEQFF
NA TRBJ2-3 TRBV2 NA TGTGCCAGCAGTGAAGGGGGGGTGACAGATACGCAGTATTTT CASSEGGVTDTQYF